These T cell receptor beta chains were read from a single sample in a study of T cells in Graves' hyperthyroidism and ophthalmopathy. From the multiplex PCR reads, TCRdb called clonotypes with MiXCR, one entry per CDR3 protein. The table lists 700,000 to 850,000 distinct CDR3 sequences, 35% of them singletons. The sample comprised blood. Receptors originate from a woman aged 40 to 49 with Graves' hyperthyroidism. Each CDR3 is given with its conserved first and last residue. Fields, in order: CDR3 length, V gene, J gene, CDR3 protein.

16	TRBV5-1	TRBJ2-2	CASSGGTRSPAGELFF
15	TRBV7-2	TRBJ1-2	CASSFIIGTVYGYTF
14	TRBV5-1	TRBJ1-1	CASSLALSNTEAFF
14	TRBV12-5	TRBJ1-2	CASGHGGGAEGYTF
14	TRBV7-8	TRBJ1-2	CASSTGQGAYGYTF
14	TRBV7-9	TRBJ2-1	CASSRLAGGNEQFF
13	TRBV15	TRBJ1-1	CATSRDQAVEAFF
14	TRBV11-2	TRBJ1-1	CASSRGTGEAEAFF
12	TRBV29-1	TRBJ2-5	CSVEPRPETQYF
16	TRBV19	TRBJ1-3	CASSIERESSGNTIYF
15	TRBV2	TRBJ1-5	CASSEGFGRNQPQHF
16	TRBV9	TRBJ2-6	CASSVGISSGANVLTF
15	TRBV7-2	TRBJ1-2	CASSSPGSGIYGYTF
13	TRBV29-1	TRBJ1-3	CSVRGTVGNTIYF
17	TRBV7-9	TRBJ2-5	CANRPLGAGAPGETQCF
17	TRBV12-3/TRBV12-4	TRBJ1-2	CASSQDRGGRGDYGYTF
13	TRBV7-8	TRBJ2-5	CASRRGGAETQYF
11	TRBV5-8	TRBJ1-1	CASLGTVRAFF
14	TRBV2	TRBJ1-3	CASSGAGAGNTIYF
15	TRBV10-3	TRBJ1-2	CAISAPDRDLYGYTF
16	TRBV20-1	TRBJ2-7	CSARDSISGSSYEQYF
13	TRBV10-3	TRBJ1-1	CAISRYRVEGAFF
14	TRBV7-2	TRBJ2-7	CASAPGQIIYEQYF
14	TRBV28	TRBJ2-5	CASSPMRGEETQYF
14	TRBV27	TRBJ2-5	CASGSGGAGETQYF
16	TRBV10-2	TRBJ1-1	CASSESGTHRDAEAFF
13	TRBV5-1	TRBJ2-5	CASRTAHQETQYF
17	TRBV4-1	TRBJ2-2	CASSRWTSGENTGELFF
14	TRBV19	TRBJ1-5	CAASAAQSNQPQHF
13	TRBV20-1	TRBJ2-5	CSASLGFRETQYF
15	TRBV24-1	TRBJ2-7	CATSASAGNTYEQYF
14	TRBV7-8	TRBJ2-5	CASSPRLAKETQYF
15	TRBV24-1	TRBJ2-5	CATSDLGQAEETQYF
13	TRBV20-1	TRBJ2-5	CSARVGGQETQYF
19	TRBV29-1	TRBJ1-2	CSVEQLSTRDTSTYYGYTF
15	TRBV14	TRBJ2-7	CASSPRRGHTYEQYF
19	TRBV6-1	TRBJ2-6	CASSLRSGGGSSGANVLTF
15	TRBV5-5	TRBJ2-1	CASSLGKQGGNEQFF
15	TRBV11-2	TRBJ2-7	CASTLDSGDSYEQYF
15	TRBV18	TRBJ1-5	CASSQEASEGQPQHF
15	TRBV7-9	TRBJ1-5	CASMWTGGSNQPQHF
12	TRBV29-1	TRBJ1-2	CSAGQANYGYTF
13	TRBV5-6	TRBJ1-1	CASKEFMDTEAFF
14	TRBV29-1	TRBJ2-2	CSVDEGRNTGELFF
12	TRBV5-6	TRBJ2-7	CASSLAGYQQYF
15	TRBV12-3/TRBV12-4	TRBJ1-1	CASSFQAGSRTEAFF
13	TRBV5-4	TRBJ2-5	CASSLRWTGTQYF
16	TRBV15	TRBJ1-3	CATSSGTEVSGNTIYF
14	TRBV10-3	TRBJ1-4	CAISGGGQGEKLFF
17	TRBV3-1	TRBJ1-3	CASSQDSARGSGNTIYF
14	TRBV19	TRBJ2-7	CASSTRQGIHKQYF
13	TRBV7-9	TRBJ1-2	CASSDQGSGGYTF
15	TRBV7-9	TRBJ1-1	CASKSGTLVNTEAFF
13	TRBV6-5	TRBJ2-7	CASIRGQNYEQYF
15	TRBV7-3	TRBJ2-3	CASSYVAGPPDTQYF
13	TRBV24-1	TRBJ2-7	CATSGTSSYEQYF
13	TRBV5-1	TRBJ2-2	CASSYGITGELFF
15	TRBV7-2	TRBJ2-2	CASSKTGSWTGELFF
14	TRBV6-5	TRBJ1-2	CASSGGTSPYGYTF
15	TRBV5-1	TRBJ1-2	CASSLGPRAYYGYTF